One and the same sample provided the 17 T cell receptor beta chains below, sequenced in a study of CD8 T cells in ankylosing spondylitis. In TCRdb, the 5' RACE reads were re-called with MiXCR into one record per CDR3 protein. The sample has some 800,000 distinct CDR3 sequences, around 11% seen once. The antigens for these receptors are not known. General study findings and limits: Ankylosing spondylitis blood appeared to carry a characteristic TCR beta motif of roughly 8 highly homologous variants.

The specimen was blood, either unsorted or a sorted T cell fraction (not recorded which). The receptor set was obtained from a male donor with ankylosing spondylitis.

A few counts support this clonotype. The chain carries TRBV4-1 and TRBJ2-6; D may be TRBD1 (6 bases). Trimming pared 1 base from V and 3 bases from J, leaving 16 bases between. The CDR3 is 18 amino acids. The germline gives CDR1 MGHRA, CDR2 YSYEKL. CDR3 coding DNA: TGCGCCAGCAGCCAAGGAGGCGCAAGGGGGATTGGGGCCAACGTCCTGACTTTC. As protein: CASSQGGARGIGANVLTF.

The chain combines TRBV20-1 with TRBJ2-3; 11 bases match TRBD2. This CDR3 contains 16 residues. V dropped 6 bases and J dropped 5; count of bases not matched to a gene: 13. CDR1 and CDR2 (germline): DFQATT, SNEGSKA (reference sequence). The CDR3 protein is CSAPHPTSGTGDTQYF. CDR3 nucleotide sequence: TGCAGTGCCCCACATCCGACTAGCGGGACAGGAGATACGCAGTATTTT.

V usage is TRBV5-1 and J usage is TRBJ2-7; TRBD1 matches at 8 bases. The CDR3 has 14 amino acids. Trimming at V came to 4 bases and at J to 7 bases, leaving 10 bases not matched to a gene. Germline V gene sequence: CDR1 SGHRS, CDR2 YFSETQ. Written as DNA, the CDR3 is TGCGCCAGCAGCCACCAGACAGGGGAAGGAGAGCAGTACTTC. Its protein product is CASSHQTGEGEQYF.

This clonotype was recorded at least ten times. The V and J genes are TRBV3-1 and TRBJ1-4; D is ambiguous. Per germline, CDR1 LGHDT and CDR2 YNNKEL (reference sequence). The CDR3 runs 15 residues. With 6 bases removed from V and 7 bases from J, the gap between germline ends came to 18 bases. The CDR3 sequence: CASSWLRVGVEKLFF. CDR3 DNA: TGTGCCAGCAGTTGGTTGAGGGTCGGAGTTGAAAAACTGTTTTTT. The full variable domain, its missing parts supplied by reference TRBV3-1 and TRBJ1-4, is DTAVSQTPKYLVTQMGNDKSIKCEQNLGHDTMYWYKQDSKKFLKIMFSYNNKELIINETVPNRFSPKSPDKAHLNLHINSLELGDSAVYFCASSWLRVGVEKLFFGSGTQLSVL.

The sample holds a few counts of this clonotype. V is TRBV20-1 and J is TRBJ2-4; TRBD2 agrees at 10 bases. The CDR3 runs 18 residues. Germline CDR1 is DFQATT and CDR2 is SNEGSKA (reference sequence). V shed 4 bases and J 2 bases; nucleotides not matched to a gene: 14. CDR3 sequence (DNA): TGCAGTGCTACGCGGGGTAGGACTAGCGGCCGGACCAAAAACATTCAGTACTTC. The encoded protein is CSATRGRTSGRTKNIQYF.

The table lists this clonotype with a few counts. The chain employs TRBV20-1 and TRBJ2-7; D unclear. CDR3 length: 12 residues. The V end was cut by 5 bases, the J end by 4 bases, with 12 bases between. Germline CDR1 reads DFQATT; CDR2 reads SNEGSKA (reference sequence). The chain's CDR3 is CSAPDARYEQYF. The CDR3 nucleotides are TGCAGTGCTCCGGACGCAAGGTACGAGCAGTACTTC.

The chain uses TRBV10-3 and TRBJ2-3; TRBD2 agrees at 7 bases. The CDR3 contains 16 residues. The junction had 8 bases not matched to a gene; V was cut back by 2 bases and J by 3 bases. The germline V gene encodes CDR1 ENHRY and CDR2 SYGVKD. DNA of the CDR3: TGTGCCATCAGTGAGGGGTGGCGGGGGATGACAGATACGCAGTATTTT. As protein: CAISEGWRGMTDTQYF.

This clonotype was counted ten times or more. The chain joins TRBV29-1 to TRBJ2-5; D might be TRBD1 (5 bases). Trimming took off 4 bases at V and 3 bases at J, with 18 bases between the two ends. This CDR3 region has 15 residues. CDR1 is SQVTM and CDR2 is ANQGSEA in the germline V gene. The DNA for the CDR3 is TGCAGCGTTGTAGATAGTAGACAGAGAGAAGAGACCCAGTACTTC. Translation gives CSVVDSRQREETQYF.

The chain joins TRBV7-9 to TRBJ1-1; 10 bases match TRBD1. V lost 5 bases and J lost 3; bases outside the gene matches: 6. The CDR3 is 15 amino acids. Germline CDR1 is SEHNR and CDR2 is FQNEAQ (reference sequence). The CDR3 region is CASSRGTGVDTEAFF. DNA for the CDR3: TGTGCCAGCAGCCGCGGGACAGGGGTTGACACTGAAGCTTTCTTT.

This clonotype was seen more than once but under ten times. The chain is built from TRBV6-1 and TRBJ2-1; 9 bases align to TRBD2. The CDR3 spans 15 residues. The germline gives CDR1 MNHNS, CDR2 SASEGT. Losses at the gene ends were 7 bases for V and 3 bases for J; bases not matched to a gene: 7. CDR3 nucleotides: TGTGCCAGCATCCAGACTAGCGGACTCTACAATGAGCAGTTCTTC. This translates into CASIQTSGLYNEQFF.

This clonotype came up a few times. This rearrangement joins TRBV9 to TRBJ1-2, with a possible D match to TRBD1 (5 bases). Germline CDR1 SGDLS, CDR2 YYNGEE. The ends were cut back, 3 bases at V and 7 bases at J, with 16 bases in the middle. This CDR3 has 14 amino acids. The CDR3 reads CASSALGGVTGYTF. The CDR3 bases are TGTGCCAGCAGCGCCTTGGGGGGTGTCACTGGCTACACCTTC.

This sequence joins TRBV9 and TRBJ2-3, with D tentatively TRBD2 (7 bases). V lost 1 base to trimming and J lost 2 bases, with 20 bases between them. CDR3 length equals 18 residues. Germline V gene data show CDR1 as SGDLS and CDR2 as YYNGEE. This CDR3 reads CASSVLGGGQTFTDTQYF. Written as DNA, the CDR3 is TGTGCCAGCAGCGTATTGGGCGGGGGACAAACTTTCACAGATACGCAGTATTTT.

In its sample, this clonotype was seen a few times. The J gene is TRBJ1-5, the V gene TRBV4-1; D not certain. This CDR3 region has 17 residues. Germline V gives CDR1 MGHRA, CDR2 YSYEKL. Trimming shortened V by 3 bases and J by 3 bases, and 18 bases separated the two germline ends. CDR3 nucleotides: TGCGCCAGCAGCCAGAGGTCTGTCCTCAGTCACAATCAGCCCCAGCATTTT. It codes for CASSQRSVLSHNQPQHF.

This clonotype appeared many times. V is TRBV20-1 and J is TRBJ2-3; TRBD1 might be the D (5 bases). The V and J ends lost 6 bases and 0 bases respectively, with 16 bases between them. The CDR3 sequence is 15 residues long. CDR1 DFQATT and CDR2 SNEGSKA come from the germline V gene (reference sequence). This chain's CDR3 is CSAVNPQVSTDTQYF. For the CDR3, the DNA is TGCAGTGCGGTTAACCCACAGGTTAGCACAGATACGCAGTATTTT.

This clonotype occurred many times. The V and J genes are TRBV20-1 and TRBJ1-2, with D perhaps matching TRBD1 (6 bases). Per the germline V gene, CDR1 is DFQATT and CDR2 is SNEGSKA (reference sequence). The length of the CDR3 is 16 residues. V was pared by 5 bases and J by 4 bases, with 23 bases between. In nucleotides, the CDR3 is TGCAGTGCTGGTGGGACGGGACACCCGAGAGCCTATGGCTACACCTTC. As protein: CSAGGTGHPRAYGYTF.

This chain links TRBV7-2 with TRBJ2-1; 13 bases map to TRBD2. The trim removed 3 bases at V and 6 bases at J, leaving 5 bases unmatched. The CDR3 runs to 16 residues. Looked up from germline, CDR1 is SGHTA and CDR2 is FQGNSA. The CDR3 loop is CASSFTRLAGGNEQFF. The CDR3 nucleotides are TGTGCCAGCAGCTTTACACGACTAGCGGGGGGCAATGAGCAGTTCTTC.

This clonotype was found a few times. The chain carries TRBV5-1 and TRBJ2-7; TRBD2 matches at 8 bases. V lost 0 bases to trimming and J lost 3 bases; unmatched junction nucleotides: 8. CDR1 SGHRS and CDR2 YFSETQ come from the germline V gene. This CDR3 has 16 amino acids. CDR3 region: CASSLEPGLEFYEQYF. The CDR3 bases are TGCGCCAGCAGCTTGGAACCGGGACTAGAGTTCTACGAGCAGTACTTC.